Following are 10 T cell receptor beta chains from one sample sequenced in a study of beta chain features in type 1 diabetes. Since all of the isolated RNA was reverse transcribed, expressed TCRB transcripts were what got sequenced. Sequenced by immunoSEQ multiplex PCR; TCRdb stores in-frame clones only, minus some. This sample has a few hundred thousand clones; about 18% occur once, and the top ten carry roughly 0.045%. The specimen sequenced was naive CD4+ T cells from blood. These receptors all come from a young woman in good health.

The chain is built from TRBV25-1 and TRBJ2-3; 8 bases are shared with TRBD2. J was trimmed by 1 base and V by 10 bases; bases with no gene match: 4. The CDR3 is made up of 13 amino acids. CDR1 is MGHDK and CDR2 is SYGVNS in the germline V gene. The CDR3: CAIGGVGTDTQYF. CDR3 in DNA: TGTGCCATCGGGGGGGTCGGCACAGATACGCAGTATTTT. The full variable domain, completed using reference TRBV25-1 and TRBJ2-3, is EADIYQTPRYLVIGTGKKITLECSQTMGHDKMYWYQQDPGMELHLIHYSYGVNSTEKGDLSSESTVSRIRTEHFPLTLESARPSHTSQYLCAIGGVGTDTQYFGPGTRLTVL.

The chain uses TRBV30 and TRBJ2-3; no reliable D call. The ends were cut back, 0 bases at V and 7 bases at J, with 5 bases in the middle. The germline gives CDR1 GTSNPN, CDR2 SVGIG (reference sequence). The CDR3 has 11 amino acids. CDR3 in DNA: TGTGCCTGGAGTGTACAGTATACGCAGTATTTT. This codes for CAWSVQYTQYF. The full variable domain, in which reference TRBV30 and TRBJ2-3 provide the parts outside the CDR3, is SQTIHQWPATLVQPVGSPLSLECTVEGTSNPNLYWYRQAAGRGLQLLFYSVGIGQISSEVPQNLSASRPQDRQFILSSKKLLLSDSGFYLCAWSVQYTQYFGPGTRLTVL.

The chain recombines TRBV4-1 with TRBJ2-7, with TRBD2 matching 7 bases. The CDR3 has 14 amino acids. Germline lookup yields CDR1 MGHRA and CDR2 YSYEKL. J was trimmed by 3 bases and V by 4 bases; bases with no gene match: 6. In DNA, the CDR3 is TGCGCCAGCAGCCCGGGGAGGGGATTCTACGAGCAGTACTTC. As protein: CASSPGRGFYEQYF.

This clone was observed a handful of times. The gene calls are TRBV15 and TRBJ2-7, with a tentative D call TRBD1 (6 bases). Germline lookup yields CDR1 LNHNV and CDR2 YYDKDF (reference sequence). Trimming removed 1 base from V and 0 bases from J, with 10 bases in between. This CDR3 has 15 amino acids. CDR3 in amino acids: CATSRGQASSYEQYF. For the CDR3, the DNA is TGTGCCACCAGCAGAGGACAGGCGAGCTCCTACGAGCAGTACTTC.

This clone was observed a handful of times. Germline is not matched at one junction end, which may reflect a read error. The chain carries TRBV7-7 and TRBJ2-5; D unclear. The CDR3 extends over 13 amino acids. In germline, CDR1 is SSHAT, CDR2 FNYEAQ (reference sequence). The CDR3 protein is CASSIDSQETQYF. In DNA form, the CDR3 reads TGTGCTAGCAGCATCGACTCACAAGAGACCCAGTACTTC.

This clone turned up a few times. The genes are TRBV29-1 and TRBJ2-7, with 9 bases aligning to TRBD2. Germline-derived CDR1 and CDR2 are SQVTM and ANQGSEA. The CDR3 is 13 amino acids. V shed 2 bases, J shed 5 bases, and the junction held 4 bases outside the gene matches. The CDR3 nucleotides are TGCAGCGTTGAATCTAGCGGGACCGACGAGCAGTACTTC. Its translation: CSVESSGTDEQYF.

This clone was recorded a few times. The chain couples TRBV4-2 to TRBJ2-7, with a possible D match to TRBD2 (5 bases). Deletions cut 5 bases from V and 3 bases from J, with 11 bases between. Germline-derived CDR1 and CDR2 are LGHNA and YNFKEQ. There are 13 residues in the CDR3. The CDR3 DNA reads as TGTGCCAGCAGCAAAAGCGGATACTACGAGCAGTACTTC. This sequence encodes CASSKSGYYEQYF.

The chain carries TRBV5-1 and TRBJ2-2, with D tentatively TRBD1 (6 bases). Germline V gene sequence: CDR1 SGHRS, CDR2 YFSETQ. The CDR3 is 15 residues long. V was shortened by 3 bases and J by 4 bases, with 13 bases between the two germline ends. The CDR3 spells CASSWMTGSTGELFF. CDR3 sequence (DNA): TGCGCCAGCAGCTGGATGACAGGCAGCACCGGGGAGCTGTTTTTT.

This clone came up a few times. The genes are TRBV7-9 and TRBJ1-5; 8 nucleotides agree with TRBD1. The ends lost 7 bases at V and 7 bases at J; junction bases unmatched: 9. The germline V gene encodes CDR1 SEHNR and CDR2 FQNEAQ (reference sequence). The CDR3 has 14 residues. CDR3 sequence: CASTSDRGVQPQHF. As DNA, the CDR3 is TGTGCCAGCACCTCAGACAGGGGAGTACAGCCCCAGCATTTT.

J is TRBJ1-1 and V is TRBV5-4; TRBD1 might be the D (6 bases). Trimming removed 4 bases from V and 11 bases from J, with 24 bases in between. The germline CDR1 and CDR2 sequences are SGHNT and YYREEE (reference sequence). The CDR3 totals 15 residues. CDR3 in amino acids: CASSVETTGQIGAFF. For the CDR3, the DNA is TGTGCCAGCAGCGTAGAGACAACAGGGCAAATCGGGGCTTTCTTT.